This T cell receptor beta chain is from a study of cytomegalovirus exposure and HLA in healthy donors. 60 Vbeta and 13 Jbeta primers were used in PCR. Method: immunoSEQ multiplex PCR; TCRdb's copy keeps in-frame clones and lacks some. Of about 120,000 clones listed, around 77% are singletons. This clone showed up just a few times. The sequencing input was PBMCs. This sequence originates from a middle-aged man in good health and CMV-seropositive.

The DNA of the CDR3 is TGTGCCAGCAGCTTATCCCCCGACGGGTCCTACAATGAGCAGTTCTTC. Translation: CASSLSPDGSYNEQFF. V and J are TRBV7-6 and TRBJ2-1; D is unclear. The CDR3 sequence is 16 residues long. V was trimmed by 2 bases and J by 1 base, leaving 12 bases between them. Germline V CDR1 and CDR2: SGHVS, FNYEAQ. Full variable domain (rest looked up from reference TRBV7-6 and TRBJ2-1): GAGVSQSPRYKVTKRGQDVALRCDPISGHVSLYWYRQALGQGPEFLTYFNYEAQQDKSGLPNDRFSAERPEGSISTLTIQRTEQRDSAMYRCASSLSPDGSYNEQFFGPGTRLTVL.